Shown below are 2 T cell receptor beta chains from a single sample sequenced in a study of patients and donors after allogeneic stem cell transplantation. TCRdb re-analysed the RT-PCR reads in MiXCR, keeping a single row per CDR3 protein. The table includes 920,000 or so distinct CDR3 sequences, over 15% detected once. The source material was blood, either unsorted or a sorted T cell fraction (not recorded which). The source of these receptors is a human donor who was either an allogeneic HSCT recipient or a stem cell or donor lymphocyte infusion donor (not recorded which). It is not recorded whose cells these are; they may come from a transplant donor.

The chain carries TRBV12-3 or TRBV12-4 and TRBJ1-1; no reliable D call. Trimming pared 6 bases from V and 5 bases from J, leaving 13 bases between. This CDR3 comprises 13 residues. CDR3: CASSPDEWTEAFF. The CDR3 bases are TGTGCCAGCAGCCCCGACGAGTGGACTGAAGCTTTCTTT.

The chain links TRBV7-3 to TRBJ2-3; tentative D call: TRBD2 (7 bases). CDR1 is SGHTA and CDR2 is FQGTGA in the germline V gene. V lost 1 base and J 2 bases, leaving 13 bases between the germline ends. The CDR3 is made up of 16 amino acids. The CDR3 DNA reads TGTGCCAGCAGCTTAATGGCGGGGGCCATCACAGATACGCAGTATTTT. It is translated as CASSLMAGAITDTQYF.